This T cell receptor (beta chain) was retrieved from a study of T cell repertoires in aging, cancer and after chemotherapy. Amplification of TCR beta used genomic DNA extracted from peripheral blood. Overall study findings and caveats: Compared with age-matched healthy donors, untreated hematological or solid cancer patients showed higher blood TCR clonality. In healthy donors, age-related TCR diversity loss mainly reflected lost richness. In each cancer cohort, median generation probability increased across chemotherapy, suggesting thymic output rebounded.

A mixed TRB-A/B primer pool amplified rearranged TRB by multiplex touch-down PCR. TCRdb fed the multiplex PCR reads into MiXCR, producing one record per CDR3 protein. The table has over 8,500 distinct CDR3 sequences, 42% seen once; the top ten hold around 7.2%. Germline-derived CDR1 and CDR2 are SEHNR and FQNEAQ (reference sequence). After removal of 5 bases from V and 4 bases from J, the junction contained 16 bases not matched to a gene. The CDR3 is 17 amino acids. About this clonotype: Its antigen remains unknown.

This receptor was taken from a human donor in good health. The V gene is TRBV7-9, the J gene TRBJ1-1, with 7 bases aligning to TRBD1. Source material: blood. CDR3 in DNA: TGTGCCAGCAGCCCAAATACAGGGGCCCTCATTTCCACTGAAGCTTTCTTT. This gives the protein CASSPNTGALISTEAFF.